This is a list of T cell receptor beta chains from one sample in a study of identical twins. A single record per CDR3 protein comes from TCRdb applying MiXCR to the 5' RACE reads. The top ten clones hold more than 0.4% of a sample with approximately 530,000 distinct CDR3 sequences, about a fifth of them seen once. Another study also made use of these data, one on yellow fever vaccine responses in identical twins.

The source material was CD4+ T cells sorted from blood. The receptors come from a woman aged 18-30 years in good health. The CDR3 runs from the conserved cysteine through the conserved F or W. The order of the fields is V gene, J gene, D gene, clone size, CDR3 protein, CDR3 DNA. The D gene is left open where the match is weak. Clone sizes are given selectively: once, few, many, or a class where the clone is expanded.

TRBV9	TRBJ2-1	NA	NA	CASSVEIRGKSYNEQFF	TGTGCCAGCAGCGTAGAGATCCGCGGGAAAAGTTACAATGAGCAGTTCTTC
TRBV5-6	TRBJ2-1	TRBD1	few	CASSFYGTGGNNEQFF	TGTGCCAGCAGCTTCTACGGGACAGGGGGCAACAATGAGCAGTTCTTC
TRBV15	TRBJ2-3	TRBD2	few	CATSRDLPSSGGTDTQYF	TGTGCCACCAGCAGAGACCTGCCCAGTAGCGGGGGGACGGATACGCAGTATTTT
TRBV12-3/TRBV12-4	TRBJ2-5	TRBD2	NA	CASSYSGGTAETQYF	TGTGCCAGCAGTTATAGCGGGGGGACTGCAGAGACCCAGTACTTC
TRBV5-1	TRBJ1-6	NA	NA	CASHTGANSPLHF	TGCGCCAGCCATACGGGGGCTAATTCACCCCTCCACTTT
TRBV2	TRBJ1-5	NA	NA	CASSESGAGQPQHF	TGTGCCAGCAGTGAATCGGGGGCAGGTCAGCCCCAGCATTTT
TRBV3-1	TRBJ2-5	NA	few	CASSHPIGAQETQYF	TGTGCCAGCAGCCATCCGATAGGAGCCCAAGAGACCCAGTACTTC
TRBV27	TRBJ1-1	NA	NA	CASRPYGGTTEAFF	TGTGCCAGCAGGCCTTATGGGGGGACAACTGAAGCTTTCTTT
TRBV9	TRBJ2-2	NA	NA	CASSAGTMNTGELFF	TGTGCCAGCAGCGCCGGGACCATGAACACCGGGGAGCTGTTTTTT
TRBV5-1	TRBJ2-2	TRBD2	few	CASSQTTGGSGTGELFF	TGCGCCAGCAGCCAGACCACGGGCGGGAGTGGCACCGGGGAGCTGTTTTTT
TRBV24-1	TRBJ2-3	NA	NA	CATSADGTDTQYF	TGTGCCACCAGTGCGGACGGAACAGATACGCAGTATTTT
TRBV20-1	TRBJ1-4	NA	NA	CSAQGTGNEKLFF	TGCAGTGCCCAGGGTACGGGGAATGAAAAACTGTTTTTT
TRBV11-2	TRBJ2-2	NA	few	CASRPTPLSNTGELFF	TGTGCCAGCAGGCCCACCCCGCTGTCGAACACCGGGGAGCTGTTTTTT
TRBV24-1	TRBJ1-1	TRBD1	NA	CATSDGAGGLNTEAFF	TGTGCCACCAGTGATGGGGCAGGGGGCCTGAACACTGAAGCTTTCTTT
TRBV19	TRBJ2-1	TRBD2	NA	CASSVVAGVNEQFF	TGTGCCAGTAGTGTGGTAGCGGGAGTTAATGAGCAGTTCTTC
TRBV6-1	TRBJ1-2	NA	few	CASRPRRNYGYTF	TGTGCCAGCAGACCCAGACGGAACTATGGCTACACCTTC
TRBV10-3	TRBJ2-7	NA	NA	CAISEWTKTYEQYF	TGTGCCATCAGTGAATGGACCAAGACCTACGAGCAGTACTTC
TRBV6-1	TRBJ2-1	NA	NA	CASSVNNAGNEQFF	TGTGCCAGCAGTGTAAACAACGCTGGCAATGAGCAGTTCTTC
TRBV3-1	TRBJ2-7	NA	many	CASSHTSGPYEQYF	TGTGCCAGCAGCCACACCAGCGGGCCCTACGAGCAGTACTTC
TRBV7-3	TRBJ1-1	NA	NA	CASSATGFSEAFF	TGTGCCAGCAGCGCCACGGGGTTCTCTGAAGCTTTCTTT
TRBV12-3/TRBV12-4	TRBJ2-7	NA	many	CASSFSGNLLEQYF	TGTGCCAGCAGTTTTAGCGGCAACCTCTTGGAGCAGTACTTC
TRBV3-1	TRBJ2-5	NA	NA	CASSSGSSLAETQYF	TGTGCCAGCAGCTCAGGGTCCAGCCTGGCGGAGACCCAGTACTTC
TRBV20-1	TRBJ2-1	NA	NA	CSARVAETAGNEQFF	TGCAGTGCTAGGGTGGCCGAGACAGCCGGGAATGAGCAGTTCTTC
TRBV29-1	TRBJ2-3	NA	few	CSVEGGALADTQYF	TGCAGCGTTGAAGGTGGGGCGTTGGCAGATACGCAGTATTTT
TRBV7-9	TRBJ2-7	TRBD2	few	CASSFTSGSYEQYF	TGTGCCAGCAGCTTTACTAGCGGGAGCTACGAGCAGTACTTC
TRBV7-2	TRBJ2-3	TRBD1	NA	CASSATGTGNTDTQYF	TGTGCCAGCAGCGCAACCGGGACAGGGAACACAGATACGCAGTATTTT
TRBV12-3/TRBV12-4	TRBJ2-1	TRBD2	NA	CASSPSGGSEGQFF	TGTGCCAGCAGCCCTAGCGGGGGGTCAGAGGGGCAGTTCTTC
TRBV7-2	TRBJ2-5	TRBD2	few	CASSLTRTSGSRMQYF	TGTGCCAGCAGCTTAACCCGAACCAGCGGGAGCAGGATGCAGTACTTC
TRBV12-3/TRBV12-4	TRBJ2-7	TRBD2	NA	CASSFGGRSYEQYF	TGTGCCAGCAGTTTTGGCGGGAGGTCCTACGAGCAGTACTTC
TRBV29-1	TRBJ2-7	TRBD2	NA	CSVPGTSGRAYEQYF	TGCAGCGTTCCCGGGACTAGCGGGAGGGCCTACGAGCAGTACTTC
TRBV20-1	TRBJ1-2	NA	NA	CSASFQEGNYGYTF	TGCAGTGCTAGTTTTCAGGAGGGGAACTATGGCTACACCTTC
TRBV7-8	TRBJ2-7	TRBD2	NA	CASSLVVGAGVPYEQYF	TGTGCCAGCAGCTTAGTGGTAGGGGCGGGAGTCCCCTACGAGCAGTACTTC
TRBV3-1	TRBJ2-4	NA	NA	CASSQRTGLTAKNIQYF	TGTGCCAGCAGCCAGCGCACGGGACTCACAGCCAAAAACATTCAGTACTTC
TRBV12-3/TRBV12-4	TRBJ2-3	NA	NA	CASSPPPGVAGSTDTQYF	TGTGCCAGCAGCCCCCCTCCAGGGGTAGCAGGTAGCACAGATACGCAGTATTTT
TRBV11-3	TRBJ2-3	TRBD2	NA	CASSPIGGRLTDTQYF	TGTGCCAGCAGCCCTATCGGCGGGAGATTAACAGATACGCAGTATTTT
TRBV29-1	TRBJ2-1	TRBD2	NA	CSVLPAGQQFF	TGCAGCGTGCTTCCAGCGGGACAGCAGTTCTTC
TRBV12-3/TRBV12-4	TRBJ2-7	NA	few	CASSLEGTPGPYEQYF	TGTGCCAGCAGTTTAGAAGGGACACCTGGGCCTTACGAGCAGTACTTC
TRBV12-3/TRBV12-4	TRBJ2-2	NA	NA	CASSFAGQVTGELFF	TGTGCCAGCAGTTTTGCAGGGCAGGTCACCGGGGAGCTGTTTTTT